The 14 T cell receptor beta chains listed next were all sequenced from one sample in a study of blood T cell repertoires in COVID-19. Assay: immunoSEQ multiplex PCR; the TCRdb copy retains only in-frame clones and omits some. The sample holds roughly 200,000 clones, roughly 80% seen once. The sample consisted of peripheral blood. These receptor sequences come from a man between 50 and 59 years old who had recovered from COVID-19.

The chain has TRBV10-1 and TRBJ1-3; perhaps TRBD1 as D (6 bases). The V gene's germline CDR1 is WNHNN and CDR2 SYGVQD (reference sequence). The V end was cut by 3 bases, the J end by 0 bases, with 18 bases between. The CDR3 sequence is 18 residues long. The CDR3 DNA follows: TGCGCCAGCAGTGAAAGTCTGCGACAGGTCTTCTCTGGAAACACCATATATTTT. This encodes CASSESLRQVFSGNTIYF.

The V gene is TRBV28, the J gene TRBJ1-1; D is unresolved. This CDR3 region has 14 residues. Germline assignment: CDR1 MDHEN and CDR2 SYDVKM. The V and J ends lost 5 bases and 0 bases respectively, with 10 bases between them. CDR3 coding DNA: TGTGCCAGCAGTAGGAGAAGGATGAACACTGAAGCTTTCTTT. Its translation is CASSRRRMNTEAFF.

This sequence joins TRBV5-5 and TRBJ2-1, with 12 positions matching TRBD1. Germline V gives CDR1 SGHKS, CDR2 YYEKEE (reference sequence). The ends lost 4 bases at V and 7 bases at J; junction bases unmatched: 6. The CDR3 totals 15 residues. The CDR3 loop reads CASSQGDRGLNEQFF. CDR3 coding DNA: TGTGCCAGCAGCCAAGGGGACAGGGGGCTAAATGAGCAGTTCTTC.

In DNA, the CDR3 is TGCGCCAGCAGCCTGCATGGAGGTAGTGATCAGCCCCAGCATTTT. This codes for CASSLHGGSDQPQHF. This chain links TRBV5-1 with TRBJ1-5, with unresolved D. Germline V gives CDR1 SGHRS, CDR2 YFSETQ. The length of the CDR3 is 15 residues. V was trimmed by 4 bases and J by 5 bases, leaving 16 bases between them. The full variable domain, rest sourced from reference TRBV5-1 and TRBJ1-5, is KAGVTQTPRYLIKTRGQQVTLSCSPISGHRSVSWYQQTPGQGLQFLFEYFSETQRNKGNFPGRFSGRQFSNSRSEMNVSTLELGDSALYLCASSLHGGSDQPQHFGDGTRLSIL.

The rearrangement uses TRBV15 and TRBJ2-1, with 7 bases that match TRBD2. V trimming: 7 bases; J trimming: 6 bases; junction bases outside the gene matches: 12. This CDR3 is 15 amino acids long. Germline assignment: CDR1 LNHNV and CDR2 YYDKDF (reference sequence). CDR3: CATTMGGRGFNEQFF. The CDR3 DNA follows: TGTGCCACCACTATGGGCGGGAGAGGGTTCAATGAGCAGTTCTTC.

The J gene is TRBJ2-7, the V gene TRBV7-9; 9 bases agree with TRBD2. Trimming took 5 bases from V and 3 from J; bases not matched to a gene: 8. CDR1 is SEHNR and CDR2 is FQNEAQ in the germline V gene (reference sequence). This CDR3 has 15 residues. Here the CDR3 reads CASSPGLARSYEQYF. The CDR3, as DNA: TGTGCCAGCAGCCCGGGACTAGCAAGAAGCTACGAGCAGTACTTC.

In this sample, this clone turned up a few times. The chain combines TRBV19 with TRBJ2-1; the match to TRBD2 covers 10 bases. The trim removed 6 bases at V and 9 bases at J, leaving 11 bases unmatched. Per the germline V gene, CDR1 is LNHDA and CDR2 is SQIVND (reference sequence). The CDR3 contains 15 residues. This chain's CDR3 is CASSRLAGAGGEQFF. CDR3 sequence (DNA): TGTGCCAGTAGCCGTCTAGCGGGAGCGGGTGGTGAGCAGTTCTTC. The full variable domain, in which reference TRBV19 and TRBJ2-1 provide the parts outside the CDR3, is DGGITQSPKYLFRKEGQNVTLSCEQNLNHDAMYWYRQDPGQGLRLIYYSQIVNDFQKGDIAEGYSVSREKKESFPLTVTSAQKNPTAFYLCASSRLAGAGGEQFFGPGTRLTVL.

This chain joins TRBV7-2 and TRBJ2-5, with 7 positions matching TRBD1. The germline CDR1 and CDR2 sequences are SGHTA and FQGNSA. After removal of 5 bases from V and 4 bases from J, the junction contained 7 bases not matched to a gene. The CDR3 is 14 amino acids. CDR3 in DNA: TGTGCCAGCAGCCTAGACAGGGTCACAGAGACCCAGTACTTC. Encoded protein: CASSLDRVTETQYF.

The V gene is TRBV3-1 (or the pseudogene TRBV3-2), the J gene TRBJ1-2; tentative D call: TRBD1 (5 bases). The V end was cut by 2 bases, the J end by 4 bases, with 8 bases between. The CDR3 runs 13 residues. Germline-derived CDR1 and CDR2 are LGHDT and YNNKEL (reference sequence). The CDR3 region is CASSQTTVYGYTF. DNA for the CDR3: TGTGCCAGCAGCCAAACGACAGTCTATGGCTACACCTTC.

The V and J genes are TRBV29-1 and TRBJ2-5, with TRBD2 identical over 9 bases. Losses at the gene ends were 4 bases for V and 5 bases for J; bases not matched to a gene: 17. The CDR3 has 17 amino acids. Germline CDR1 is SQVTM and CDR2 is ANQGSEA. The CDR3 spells CSVADGGRSGSGETQYF. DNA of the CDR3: TGCAGCGTTGCCGATGGTGGACGTAGCGGGAGCGGGGAGACCCAGTACTTC.

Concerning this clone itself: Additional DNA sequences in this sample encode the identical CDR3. The CDR3: CASSIGTGGEKLFF. The CDR3 nucleotides are TGTGCCAGTAGTATCGGGACAGGGGGTGAAAAACTGTTTTTT. The chain links TRBV19 to TRBJ1-4; 11 bases line up with TRBD1. The germline CDR1 and CDR2 sequences are LNHDA and SQIVND (reference sequence). After removal of 3 bases from V and 7 bases from J, the junction contained 1 base not matched to a gene. The length of the CDR3 is 14 residues. Looking up the rest from reference TRBV19 and TRBJ1-4 gives the full variable domain: DGGITQSPKYLFRKEGQNVTLSCEQNLNHDAMYWYRQDPGQGLRLIYYSQIVNDFQKGDIAEGYSVSREKKESFPLTVTSAQKNPTAFYLCASSIGTGGEKLFFGSGTQLSVL.

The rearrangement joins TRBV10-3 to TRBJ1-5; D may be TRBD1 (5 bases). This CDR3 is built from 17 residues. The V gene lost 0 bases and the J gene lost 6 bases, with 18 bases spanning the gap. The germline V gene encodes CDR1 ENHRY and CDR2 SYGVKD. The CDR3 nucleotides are TGTGCCATCAGTGAGTCCCACGGGATACCCGGGGGTCAGCCCCAGCATTTT. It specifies CAISESHGIPGGQPQHF.

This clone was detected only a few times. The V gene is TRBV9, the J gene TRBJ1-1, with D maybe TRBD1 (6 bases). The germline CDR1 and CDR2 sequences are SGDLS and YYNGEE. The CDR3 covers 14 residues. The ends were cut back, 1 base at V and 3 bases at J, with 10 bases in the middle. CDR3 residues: CASSVLPGDTEAFF. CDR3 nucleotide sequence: TGTGCCAGCAGCGTATTACCAGGGGACACTGAAGCTTTCTTT.

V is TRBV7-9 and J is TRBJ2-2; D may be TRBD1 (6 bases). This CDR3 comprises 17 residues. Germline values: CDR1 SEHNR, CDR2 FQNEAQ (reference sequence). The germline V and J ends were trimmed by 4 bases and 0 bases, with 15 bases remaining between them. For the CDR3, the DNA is TGTGCCAGCAGCTCTCCCCCCGGGACACCGAACACCGGGGAGCTGTTTTTT. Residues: CASSSPPGTPNTGELFF.